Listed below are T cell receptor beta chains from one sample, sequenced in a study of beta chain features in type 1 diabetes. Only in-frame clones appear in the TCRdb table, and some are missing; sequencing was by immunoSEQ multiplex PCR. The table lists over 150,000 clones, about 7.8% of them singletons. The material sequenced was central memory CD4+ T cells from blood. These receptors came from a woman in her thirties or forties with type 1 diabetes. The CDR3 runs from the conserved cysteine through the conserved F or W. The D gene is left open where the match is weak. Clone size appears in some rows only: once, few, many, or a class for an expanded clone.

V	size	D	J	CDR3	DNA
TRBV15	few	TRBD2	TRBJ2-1	CATSRGTTSGGNEQFF	TGTGCCACCAGCAGAGGGACTACTAGCGGGGGAAATGAGCAGTTCTTC
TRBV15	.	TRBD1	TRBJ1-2	CATSRGGTGGTYGYTF	TGTGCCACCAGCAGAGGGGGGACAGGGGGTACCTATGGCTACACCTTC
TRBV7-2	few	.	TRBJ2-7	CASSLGAVGGQEQYF	TGTGCCAGCAGCTTAGGAGCAGTCGGAGGACAGGAGCAGTACTTC
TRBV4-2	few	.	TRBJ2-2	CASSQSHSNTGELFF	TGTGCCAGCAGCCAAAGTCATAGTAACACCGGGGAGCTGTTTTTT
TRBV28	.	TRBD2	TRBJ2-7	CASTDSGRTAYEQYF	TGTGCCAGCACCGATAGCGGGAGGACCGCCTACGAGCAGTACTTC
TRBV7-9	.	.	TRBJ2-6	CASSLAGGPSGANVLTF	TGTGCCAGCAGCTTAGCGGGGGGGCCATCTGGGGCCAACGTCCTGACTTTC
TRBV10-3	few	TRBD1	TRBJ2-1	CAISVSVGQGRNEQFF	TGTGCCATCAGTGTCTCGGTGGGACAGGGACGCAATGAGCAGTTCTTC
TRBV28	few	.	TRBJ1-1	CASSPGGTKAFF	TGTGCCAGCAGTCCGGGCGGGACTAAGGCTTTCTTT
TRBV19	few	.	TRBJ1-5	CASSETGIEPQHF	TGTGCCAGTAGTGAAACAGGGATAGAGCCCCAGCATTTT
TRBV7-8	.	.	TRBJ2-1	CASSWTTGDNEQFF	TGTGCCAGCAGCTGGACTACCGGGGACAATGAGCAGTTCTTC
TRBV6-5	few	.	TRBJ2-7	CASSYSITGSTGEQYF	TGTGCCAGCAGTTACTCGATTACAGGTTCGACAGGCGAGCAGTACTTC
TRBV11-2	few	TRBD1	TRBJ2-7	CASSLATGDPIHEQYF	TGTGCCAGCAGCTTAGCCACAGGGGATCCCATCCACGAGCAGTACTTC
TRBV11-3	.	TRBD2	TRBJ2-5	CASSLDRTSGRGETQYF	TGTGCCAGCAGCTTAGATCGGACTAGCGGGAGAGGAGAGACCCAGTACTTC
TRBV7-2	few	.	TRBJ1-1	CAVGRIGTEAFF	TGTGCCGTGGGGAGGATCGGCACTGAAGCTTTCTTT
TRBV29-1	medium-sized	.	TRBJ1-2	CSVRTPPGGYTF	TGCAGCGTCCGAACCCCTCCGGGGGGCTACACCTTC
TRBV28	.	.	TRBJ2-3	CASRKQGTDTQYF	TGTGCCAGCAGGAAACAGGGCACAGATACGCAGTATTTT
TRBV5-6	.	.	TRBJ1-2	CASRRGQIRSGYTF	TGTGCCAGCAGGCGTGGGCAGATTCGATCCGGCTACACCTTC
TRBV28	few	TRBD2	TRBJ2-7	CASGLAIGEQYF	TGTGCCAGCGGACTAGCAATCGGCGAGCAGTACTTC
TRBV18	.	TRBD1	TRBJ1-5	CASSRTGDQPQHF	TGTGCCAGCTCAAGGACAGGGGATCAGCCCCAGCATTTT
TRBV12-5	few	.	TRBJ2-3	CASGQVPDTQYF	TGTGCTAGTGGACAGGTCCCAGATACGCAGTATTTT
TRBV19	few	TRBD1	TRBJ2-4	CASSIGPPDRENIQYF	TGTGCCAGTAGTATAGGCCCCCCCGACAGGGAAAACATTCAGTACTTC
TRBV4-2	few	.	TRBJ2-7	CASSQGLVATYEQYF	TGTGCCAGCAGCCAAGGGTTGGTAGCAACCTACGAGCAGTACTTC
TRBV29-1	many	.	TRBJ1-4	CSVAGVVGEKLFF	TGCAGCGTTGCGGGGGTAGTCGGTGAAAAACTGTTTTTT
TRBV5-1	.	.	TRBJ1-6	CASSLGWENSPLHF	TGCGCCAGCAGCTTGGGGTGGGAGAATTCACCCCTCCACTTT
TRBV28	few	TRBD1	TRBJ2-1	CASSPGTGDGTYNEQFF	TGTGCCAGCAGTCCCGGGACAGGGGATGGCACCTACAATGAGCAGTTCTTC
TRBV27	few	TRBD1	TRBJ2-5	CASSSGTGRGYQETQYF	TGTGCCAGCAGTTCCGGGACAGGGAGGGGGTACCAAGAGACCCAGTACTTC